This T cell receptor (beta chain) appears in the sequencing data of a study of T cells in Graves' hyperthyroidism and ophthalmopathy. Among ophthalmopathy patients, the Clinical Activity Score reached at least 3, the NOSPECS grade reached at least 4, and duration remained under 3 months. Every diagnosis used clinical symptoms, serum thyroxine and TRAb, thyroid ultrasound and orbital computed tomography. From RNA transcripts, TCR beta CDR3 regions were amplified. Carried out on the TCR CDR3, a first-round RT-PCR used the HTBI primer set. MiXCR, run by TCRdb on the multiplex PCR reads, gives a single entry per CDR3 protein. The sample shows about 500,000 distinct CDR3 sequences, roughly 16% of them seen only once. This clonotype has ten or more counts. The germline V gene encodes CDR1 MNHNS and CDR2 SASEGT. This CDR3 is 13 amino acids long. V dropped 3 bases and J dropped 3; count of bases not matched to a gene: 2.

This receptor was identified in a woman in her twenties or thirties with Graves' ophthalmopathy. V usage is TRBV6-1 and J usage is TRBJ2-7, with 7 nucleotides matching TRBD1. Sequenced input: blood. CDR3 DNA sequence: TGTGCCAGCAGTGACCGACAGGGCTACGAGCAGTACTTC. Amino acid sequence: CASSDRQGYEQYF.